This entry lists 14 T cell receptor beta chains sequenced from one sample in a study of blood T cell repertoires in COVID-19. TCRdb's table, derived via immunoSEQ multiplex PCR, lists solely in-frame clones and lacks some. The data contain roughly 120,000 clones, roughly 70% of them singletons. The material sequenced was peripheral blood. The source is a human donor with acute or convalescent COVID-19. The donor label of this sample is uncertain.

The rearrangement joins TRBV10-3 to TRBJ2-3; TRBD2 matches at 11 bases. This CDR3 has 17 amino acids. Germline CDR1 is ENHRY and CDR2 is SYGVKD. Unmatched junction bases numbered 6, after V lost 2 bases and J lost 2 bases. CDR3 sequence reads: CAISEQLAGAATDTQYF. CDR3 DNA: TGTGCCATCAGTGAGCAACTAGCGGGGGCCGCCACAGATACGCAGTATTTT.

V and J are TRBV28 and TRBJ1-2; TRBD1 matches at 7 bases. Trimming took 2 bases from V and 4 from J; bases not matched to a gene: 1. This CDR3 spans 13 amino acids. CDR1 and CDR2 (germline): MDHEN, SYDVKM. CDR3 bases: TGTGCCAGCAGTTTAGACAGGGCCTATGGCTACACCTTC. Protein product: CASSLDRAYGYTF.

In its sample, this clone was seen a few times. This chain connects TRBV6-1 to TRBJ1-2; no definite D call. Germline CDR1 reads MNHNS; CDR2 reads SASEGT. The CDR3 sequence is 15 residues long. V lost 0 bases to trimming and J lost 1 base, with 9 bases between them. For the CDR3, the DNA is TGTGCCAGCAGTGAAGCGGCCGCAGTTAACTATGGCTACACCTTC. Amino acid sequence: CASSEAAAVNYGYTF.

The genes are TRBV21-1 and TRBJ2-7; the table's D call of TRBD2 was not tested on the DNA. TRBV21-1 constitutes a pseudogene. The CDR3 is 14 amino acids. CDR3 in amino acids: CASSKTRDTYEQYV. The CDR3 coding sequence is TGTGCCAGCAGCAAAACGAGGGATACCTACGAGCAGTACGTC.

The V call is TRBV6-5, the J call TRBJ2-3, with 8 bases identical to TRBD2. The V gene end was trimmed by 10 bases and the J gene end by 2 bases; junction bases not matched to a gene: 8. CDR1 is MNHEY and CDR2 is SVGAGI in the germline V gene. The CDR3 length is 14 residues. For the CDR3, the DNA is TGTGCCACGGCCACGGGAGGGAACACAGATACGCAGTATTTT. Amino acid sequence: CATATGGNTDTQYF.

Worth noting for this clone: Different DNA sequences within this sample yield the same CDR3. V usage is TRBV18 and J usage is TRBJ1-5; 9 nucleotides agree with TRBD1. With 3 bases clipped from V and 4 bases from J, the junction kept 1 base outside the gene matches. The CDR3 spans 14 residues. CDR1 KGHSH and CDR2 LQKENI come from the germline V gene. The CDR3 DNA sequence: TGTGCCAGCTCACCCGGACAGGGGAATCAGCCCCAGCATTTT. Residues: CASSPGQGNQPQHF.

This chain connects TRBV6-6 to TRBJ1-1, with unresolved D. V was cut by 2 bases and J by 6 bases, with 16 bases left in between. This CDR3 spans 15 amino acids. Germline values: CDR1 MNHNY, CDR2 SVGAGI (reference sequence). The CDR3 DNA reads as TGTGCCAGCAGTTACGGCGTGGGTACAGCGGCTGAAGCTTTCTTT. Translating gives CASSYGVGTAAEAFF.

This clone showed up just once. This chain joins TRBV9 and TRBJ2-3, with 7 bases aligning to TRBD1. Trimming at V came to 3 bases and at J to 1 base, leaving 5 bases not matched to a gene. CDR3 size: 15 residues. Germline lookup yields CDR1 SGDLS and CDR2 YYNGEE. CDR3 sequence (DNA): TGTGCCAGCAGCGCCTACAGGGGCGGCACAGATACGCAGTATTTT. Amino acid sequence: CASSAYRGGTDTQYF.

The rearrangement links TRBV5-1 to TRBJ1-3; weak D call: TRBD1 (5 bases). V was cut by 4 bases and J by 2 bases, with 13 bases left in between. The CDR3 is 15 amino acids. Germline V CDR1 and CDR2: SGHRS, YFSETQ. The CDR3 region is CASSPVGGTGNTIYF. The CDR3 coding sequence is TGCGCCAGCAGCCCTGTGGGGGGAACTGGAAACACCATATATTTT.

This clone was counted a few times. This chain uses TRBV6-6 with TRBJ1-2, with 11 bases identical to TRBD1. Germline V gene lookup returns CDR1 MNHNY and CDR2 SVGAGI (reference sequence). The V and J ends lost 6 bases and 2 bases, in that order; junction bases with no gene match: 8. The CDR3 has 16 amino acids. CDR3 residues: CASSPGQGVKNYGYTF. The CDR3 bases are TGTGCCAGCAGCCCGGGACAGGGGGTCAAGAACTATGGCTACACCTTC.

The rearrangement uses TRBV10-2 and TRBJ1-2; 8 bases match TRBD1. CDR3 length: 14 amino acids. Unmatched junction bases numbered 4, after V lost 3 bases and J lost 4 bases. The germline V gene encodes CDR1 WSHSY and CDR2 SAAADI. CDR3 region: CASSEPGGGYGYTF. The CDR3 coding sequence is TGCGCCAGCAGTGAACCAGGGGGCGGCTATGGCTACACCTTC.

The chain joins TRBV6-1 to TRBJ1-2, with 10 bases identical to TRBD1. Germline loops: CDR1 MNHNS, CDR2 SASEGT. There are 18 residues in the CDR3. After removal of 2 bases from V and 4 bases from J, the junction contained 13 bases not matched to a gene. CDR3 sequence (DNA): TGTGCCAGCAGTGAAAGGGGGACAGGGGCGGCATCTTTCTATGGCTACACCTTC. Translated, it gives CASSERGTGAASFYGYTF.

The rearrangement uses TRBV30 and TRBJ2-7; no clear D. The CDR3 runs to 13 residues. V lost 2 bases to trimming and J lost 2 bases, with 10 bases between them. Germline CDR1 GTSNPN, CDR2 SVGIG (reference sequence). The CDR3 DNA reads as TGTGCCTGGAGTAGAGGCCCTACCTACGAGCAGTACTTC. Translation gives CAWSRGPTYEQYF.

The chain combines TRBV5-7 with TRBJ2-7, with 8 bases identical to TRBD2. TRBV5-7 is treated as an ORF (open reading frame) with a function not yet certain. The CDR3 is made up of 18 amino acids. Unmatched junction bases numbered 17, after V lost 0 bases and J lost 6 bases. The CDR3 DNA is TGTGCCAGCAGCTTGGCTTTAGGAGGTGGGACTAGGATTCCCGAGCAGTACTTC. Its translation is CASSLALGGGTRIPEQYF.